This TCR beta chain was sequenced for a study of OX40 agonist ivuxolimab in advanced cancers. Generated by immunoSEQ multiplex PCR, the TCRdb table keeps only in-frame clones and is missing some. The table lists around 14,000 clones, about 77% of them singletons. This CDR3 region has 14 residues. CDR1 is MNHEY, CDR2 SMNVEV, per germline (reference sequence). V shed 6 bases and J 2 bases; nucleotides not matched to a gene: 7. V gene TRBV27 combines with J gene TRBJ2-7; 7 nucleotides agree with TRBD2. The sample consisted of CD4+ or CD8+ T cells sorted from blood, taken in a trial of the OX40 agonist ivuxolimab. The source is an adult with an advanced solid tumor such as melanoma, head and neck, liver or kidney cancer. CDR3: CASSELAGAYEQYF. CDR3 in DNA: TGTGCCAGCAGCGAGCTTGCGGGGGCCTACGAGCAGTACTTC.